This TCR beta chain was captured in a study of technical replicates of blood from several donors. The protocol was immunoSEQ multiplex PCR, while the TCRdb copy is restricted to in-frame clones and leaves out a portion. The sample lists tens of thousands of clones, approximately 80% seen once, with 3% to 4.5% in the top ten. V lost 5 bases and J lost 4; bases outside the gene matches: 16. Germline CDR1 SEHNR, CDR2 FQNEAQ (reference sequence). The CDR3 covers 18 residues. The specimen was PBMCs. The rearrangement links TRBV7-9 to TRBJ1-3, with TRBD1 matching over 8 bases. The TCR comes from a human donor in good health. Some clones in this sample may be carry-over from other donors' samples. CDR3 sequence reads: CASSTRTGMLLSGNTIYF. DNA for the CDR3: TGTGCCAGCAGCACACGGACAGGGATGCTCCTAAGCGGAAACACCATATATTTT.